What follows are 30 T cell receptor beta chains derived from one specimen sequenced in a study of cytomegalovirus exposure and HLA in healthy donors. The PCR ran on 60 Vbeta and 13 Jbeta primers. This table comes from immunoSEQ multiplex PCR, and its TCRdb copy is limited to in-frame clones, with some not included. The data contain about 83,000 clones, 60% to 85% of them singletons. The sequencing sample was made of PBMCs. These receptor sequences come from a man younger than 35 in good health and CMV-seropositive.

CDR3: CASREDLAYEQYF. The CDR3 DNA reads as TGTGCCAGCAGGGAGGACTTGGCCTACGAGCAGTACTTC. The chain carries TRBV25-1 and TRBJ2-7; a possible D gene is TRBD2 (5 bases). Germline lookup yields CDR1 MGHDK and CDR2 SYGVNS. The CDR3 contains 13 residues. Trimming removed 6 bases at V and 2 bases at J, with 11 bases between.

V usage is TRBV6-5 and J usage is TRBJ1-2; TRBD1 aligns across 8 bases. CDR3 length: 13 amino acids. Germline V gene data show CDR1 as MNHEY and CDR2 as SVGAGI. Trimming removed 5 bases from V and 2 bases from J; junction bases left unmatched: 1. This CDR3 reads CASSNRGNYGYTF. CDR3 in DNA: TGTGCCAGCAGTAACAGGGGGAACTATGGCTACACCTTC.

The genes are TRBV29-1 and TRBJ2-7; possibly TRBD2 for D (6 bases). The germline CDR1 and CDR2 sequences are SQVTM and ANQGSEA. V was shortened by 0 bases and J by 2 bases, with 11 bases between the two germline ends. This CDR3 has 14 residues. This CDR3 is CSVEDGTRPYEQYF. The CDR3 region has the DNA TGCAGCGTTGAAGACGGGACTCGACCCTACGAGCAGTACTTC.

The chain carries TRBV6-5 and TRBJ1-1; 7 bases match TRBD1. Germline CDR1 and CDR2: MNHEY and SVGAGI. CDR3 length: 14 amino acids. The V and J ends lost 6 bases and 5 bases, in that order; junction bases with no gene match: 9. For the CDR3, the DNA is TGTGCCAGCAGCAAAACAGGGGTTTGGACTGAAGCTTTCTTT. Protein sequence: CASSKTGVWTEAFF.

The genes are TRBV29-1 and TRBJ2-3; tentative D call: TRBD2 (5 bases). Germline CDR1 is SQVTM and CDR2 is ANQGSEA. The ends were cut back, 4 bases at V and 4 bases at J, with 15 bases in the middle. There are 14 residues in the CDR3. CDR3 sequence: CSVGDGIWSDTQYF. In DNA form, the CDR3 reads TGCAGCGTTGGAGACGGGATTTGGTCAGATACGCAGTATTTT.

This chain joins TRBV5-1 and TRBJ2-7; weak D call: TRBD2 (5 bases). CDR1 is SGHRS, CDR2 YFSETQ, per germline. The CDR3 covers 17 residues. Trimming removed 2 bases at V and 9 bases at J, with 27 bases between. The CDR3 bases are TGCGCCAGCAGCTTTATTAACTACCGGAACCCGCCCGAGGGGCAGTACTTC. It is translated as CASSFINYRNPPEGQYF.

The chain is built from TRBV28 and TRBJ2-5; D gene ambiguous. The CDR3 runs to 13 residues. Germline loops: CDR1 MDHEN, CDR2 SYDVKM. V was clipped by 2 bases and J by 3 bases, with 7 bases between them. Here the CDR3 reads CASSLIQEETQYF. For the CDR3, the DNA is TGTGCCAGCAGTTTAATCCAGGAAGAGACCCAGTACTTC.

The chain is built from TRBV11-2 and TRBJ2-3; 7 nucleotides match TRBD1. The CDR3 is made up of 16 amino acids. The germline V gene encodes CDR1 SGHAT and CDR2 FQNNGV. The junction had 9 bases not matched to a gene; V was cut back by 5 bases and J by 1 base. CDR3 region: CASSPWDSPGTDTQYF. Here the CDR3 DNA reads TGTGCCAGCAGCCCTTGGGACAGTCCGGGCACAGATACGCAGTATTTT.

This chain uses TRBV9 with TRBJ2-3; TRBD2 might be the D (7 bases). V lost 2 bases and J 4 bases, leaving 11 bases between the germline ends. The CDR3 covers 14 residues. In germline, CDR1 is SGDLS, CDR2 YYNGEE. This chain's CDR3 is CASSVRGGSDTQYF. The DNA for the CDR3 is TGTGCCAGCAGCGTTAGGGGGGGCTCAGATACGCAGTATTTT.

This chain uses TRBV7-9 with TRBJ1-5; D unclear. V lost 1 base, J lost 0 bases, and 7 bases lay in between. CDR3 size: 15 residues. Germline lookup yields CDR1 SEHNR and CDR2 FQNEAQ (reference sequence). This chain's CDR3 is CASSLVGGSNQPQHF. The CDR3 coding sequence is TGTGCCAGCAGCTTAGTCGGAGGTAGCAATCAGCCCCAGCATTTT.

CDR3 protein: CASSQASQRMNTDTQYF. CDR3 nucleotides: TGCGCCAGCAGCCAAGCGTCCCAGCGGATGAACACAGATACGCAGTATTTT. This chain links TRBV4-1 with TRBJ2-3; a weak D match, TRBD2 (5 bases). V was shortened by 1 base and J by 2 bases, with 16 bases between the two germline ends. Germline CDR1 and CDR2: MGHRA and YSYEKL. CDR3 size: 17 residues.

The rearrangement joins TRBV18 to TRBJ1-1; D might be TRBD1 (5 bases). The CDR3 runs to 15 residues. The V and J ends lost 3 bases and 1 base respectively, with 12 bases between them. Looked up from germline, CDR1 is KGHSH and CDR2 is LQKENI. CDR3 amino acids: CASSPEDNPNTEAFF. DNA for the CDR3: TGTGCCAGCTCACCCGAGGACAATCCGAACACTGAAGCTTTCTTT.

This sequence joins TRBV6-6 and TRBJ2-7, with D maybe TRBD1 (6 bases). The CDR3 length is 12 residues. V was shortened by 7 bases and J by 6 bases, with 13 bases between the two germline ends. Germline V gene lookup returns CDR1 MNHNY and CDR2 SVGAGI (reference sequence). CDR3 protein: CASKFVGGEQYF. CDR3 bases: TGTGCCAGCAAGTTTGTAGGGGGCGAGCAGTACTTC.

This sequence joins TRBV9 and TRBJ2-5, with 12 bases aligning to TRBD2. From germline, CDR1 is SGDLS and CDR2 YYNGEE. The V and J ends lost 4 bases and 5 bases, in that order; junction bases with no gene match: 9. CDR3 length: 16 residues. CDR3 nucleotides: TGTGCCAGCAGCCCTTCGGGACTAGCGGGTGTGGAGACCCAGTACTTC. It is translated as CASSPSGLAGVETQYF.

This clone has a single count. This sequence joins TRBV5-4 and TRBJ2-3; 10 nucleotides agree with TRBD2. Germline CDR1 SGHNT, CDR2 YYREEE (reference sequence). Trimming took 5 bases from V and 3 from J; bases not matched to a gene: 9. This CDR3 spans 16 amino acids. The CDR3 here is CASRHQREGRTDTQYF. The CDR3 DNA is TGTGCCAGCAGGCACCAGCGGGAGGGCCGGACAGATACGCAGTATTTT.

The V call is TRBV2, the J call TRBJ1-4, with TRBD1 as a possible D gene (6 bases). The CDR3 contains 12 residues. Germline assignment: CDR1 SNHLY and CDR2 FYNNEI. The V and J ends lost 8 bases and 4 bases respectively, with 8 bases between them. For the CDR3, the DNA is TGTGCCAGCGGACAGATTAATGAAAAACTGTTTTTT. Translating it yields CASGQINEKLFF.

The V and J genes are TRBV5-1 and TRBJ1-1; TRBD1 is a possible D gene (6 bases). This CDR3 has 14 amino acids. Trimming pared 4 bases from V and 4 bases from J, leaving 14 bases between. CDR1 is SGHRS and CDR2 is YFSETQ in the germline V gene. The chain's CDR3 is CASSLAVQGTEAFF. CDR3 in DNA: TGCGCCAGCAGCCTAGCCGTACAGGGCACTGAAGCTTTCTTT.

The V gene is TRBV6-5, the J gene TRBJ2-5; tentatively, D is TRBD2 (5 bases). Germline loops: CDR1 MNHEY, CDR2 SVGAGI. The CDR3 is 13 residues long. Trimming took 2 bases from V and 7 from J, leaving 11 bases between them. In nucleotides, the CDR3 is TGTGCCAGCAGTTACCAGCGAGGAGGGACCCAGTACTTC. Translation: CASSYQRGGTQYF.

J is TRBJ1-5 and V is TRBV28; D remains ambiguous. Per the germline V gene, CDR1 is MDHEN and CDR2 is SYDVKM. CDR3 length: 13 residues. V was clipped by 5 bases and J by 11 bases, with 16 bases between them. CDR3 DNA: TGTGCCAGCAGTACCCGGACTAGAGAGTCCCAGCATTTT. Translating it yields CASSTRTRESQHF. The complete variable domain, with remaining parts taken from reference TRBV28 and TRBJ1-5, reads DVKVTQSSRYLVKRTGEKVFLECVQDMDHENMFWYRQDPGLGLRLIYFSYDVKMKEKGDIPEGYSVSREKKERFSLILESASTNQTSMYLCASSTRTRESQHFGDGTRLSIL.

The V gene is TRBV28, the J gene TRBJ2-4; 7 bases match TRBD1. V lost 2 bases, J lost 6 bases, and 10 bases stayed unmatched. CDR1 is MDHEN, CDR2 SYDVKM, per germline. The CDR3 extends over 16 amino acids. For the CDR3, the DNA is TGTGCCAGCAGTTTAATTGACAGGGTGGCAGTAAACATTCAGTACTTC. This gives the protein CASSLIDRVAVNIQYF.

This clone was seen once. The chain joins TRBV28 to TRBJ1-5, with 12 positions matching TRBD1. The length of the CDR3 is 15 residues. Germline CDR1 is MDHEN and CDR2 is SYDVKM. Losses at the gene ends were 5 bases for V and 9 bases for J; bases not matched to a gene: 8. The CDR3 DNA sequence: TGTGCCAGCAGTACCGGGACAGGGGGCCTGGGGCCCCAGCATTTT. Its translation: CASSTGTGGLGPQHF.

The J gene is TRBJ1-3, the V gene TRBV25-1, with D maybe TRBD1 (6 bases). The V gene lost 2 bases and the J gene lost 5 bases, with 16 bases spanning the gap. Germline loops: CDR1 MGHDK, CDR2 SYGVNS. CDR3 length equals 16 residues. CDR3 sequence: CASSEGGQSYRNTIYF. For the CDR3, the DNA is TGTGCCAGCAGTGAAGGTGGACAGTCCTATAGAAACACCATATATTTT.

The chain has TRBV7-9 and TRBJ2-7; 11 bases align to TRBD2. In germline, CDR1 is SEHNR, CDR2 FQNEAQ (reference sequence). This CDR3 region has 15 residues. With 1 base clipped from V and 3 bases from J, the junction kept 2 bases outside the gene matches. The CDR3 region has the DNA TGTGCCAGCAGCTTAGTAGCGGGAGGGTTCTACGAGCAGTACTTC. Translating gives CASSLVAGGFYEQYF.

This clone was counted a few times. The rearrangement uses TRBV7-9 and TRBJ1-1; no firm D call. The CDR3 has 14 residues. The germline V and J ends were trimmed by 0 bases and 1 base, with 6 bases remaining between them. Germline CDR1 is SEHNR and CDR2 is FQNEAQ (reference sequence). DNA for the CDR3: TGTGCCAGCAGCTTAGCGAGTCCGAACACTGAAGCTTTCTTT. This translates into CASSLASPNTEAFF.

DNA for the CDR3: TGTGCCAGCAGTTGGACAGGGGCGCTAGCTTATGAGCAGTTCTTC. Translation gives CASSWTGALAYEQFF. V usage is TRBV28 and J usage is TRBJ2-1; 9 positions match TRBD1. This CDR3 has 15 residues. Germline V gives CDR1 MDHEN, CDR2 SYDVKM. Losses at the gene ends were 4 bases for V and 8 bases for J; bases not matched to a gene: 9. Full variable domain (outside the CDR3, taken from reference TRBV28 and TRBJ2-1): DVKVTQSSRYLVKRTGEKVFLECVQDMDHENMFWYRQDPGLGLRLIYFSYDVKMKEKGDIPEGYSVSREKKERFSLILESASTNQTSMYLCASSWTGALAYEQFFGPGTRLTVL.

The rearrangement links TRBV9 to TRBJ2-3; 7 bases align to TRBD2. Germline loops: CDR1 SGDLS, CDR2 YYNGEE. The CDR3 extends over 14 amino acids. After removal of 5 bases from V and 2 bases from J, the junction contained 5 bases not matched to a gene. CDR3 in amino acids: CASRREASTDTQYF. CDR3 nucleotides: TGTGCCAGCAGACGGGAGGCTTCCACAGATACGCAGTATTTT. Drawing the rest from reference TRBV9 and TRBJ2-3, the complete variable domain is DSGVTQTPKHLITATGQRVTLRCSPRSGDLSVYWYQQSLDQGLQFLIQYYNGEERAKGNILERFSAQQFPDLHSELNLSSLELGDSALYFCASRREASTDTQYFGPGTRLTVL.

The CDR3 nucleotides read TGTGCCACCCGTCCGGGACAGTCGGATGGCTACACCTTC. Translated: CATRPGQSDGYTF. The J gene is TRBJ1-2, the V gene TRBV10-3, with TRBD1 matching over 7 bases. The ends lost 10 bases at V and 6 bases at J; junction bases unmatched: 11. The CDR3 length is 13 residues. Germline values: CDR1 ENHRY, CDR2 SYGVKD.

The CDR3 region is CSAAGADTQYF. The CDR3 DNA follows: TGCAGTGCTGCGGGCGCAGATACGCAGTATTTT. J is TRBJ2-3 and V is TRBV20-1, with D possibly matching TRBD2 (5 bases). Germline V gene sequence: CDR1 DFQATT, CDR2 SNEGSKA (reference sequence). The CDR3 is made up of 11 amino acids. V was clipped by 5 bases and J by 4 bases, with 7 bases between them.

The chain combines TRBV5-1 with TRBJ1-1; D might be TRBD1 (6 bases). This CDR3 is built from 11 residues. Trimming removed 4 bases from V and 8 bases from J, with 9 bases in between. The V gene's germline CDR1 is SGHRS and CDR2 YFSETQ. The CDR3 DNA is TGCGCCAGCAGCCGCGGACAGGAAGCTTTCTTT. Its protein is CASSRGQEAFF.

This clone was seen only once. This chain joins TRBV21-1 and TRBJ2-1; TRBD2 was called by the table and not checked on the DNA. TRBV21-1 constitutes a pseudogene. The CDR3 is made up of 14 amino acids. CDR3 region: CASVFQRTYNEQFF. The CDR3 DNA follows: TGTGCCAGCGTTTTTCAGCGGACTTACAATGAGCAGTTCTTC.